The next 4 T cell receptor beta chains were all read from a single sample in a study of T-cell memory formation after mild COVID-19. From the 5' RACE reads, TCRdb called clonotypes with MiXCR, one entry per CDR3 protein. This table has 300,000 to 350,000 distinct CDR3 sequences, roughly 13% appearing once. The specimen was PBMCs or a T cell subset sorted from them (not recorded which). The receptors stem from a man aged 18-30 years who had mild COVID-19 (a few samples of this study predate the infection). Cell type and time point are not known.

This clonotype has just a few counts. The rearrangement uses TRBV5-1 and TRBJ2-1; 12 nucleotides align to TRBD2. Trimming at V came to 0 bases and at J to 9 bases, leaving 7 bases not matched to a gene. CDR3 length: 16 residues. Germline V CDR1 and CDR2: SGHRS, YFSETQ. The CDR3 here is CASSLALAGGIGEQFF. The CDR3 coding sequence is TGCGCCAGCAGCTTGGCCCTAGCGGGGGGGATAGGTGAGCAGTTCTTC.

This clonotype occurred many times. The chain recombines TRBV7-9 with TRBJ2-5; TRBD1 aligns across 9 bases. Germline values: CDR1 SEHNR, CDR2 FQNEAQ (reference sequence). The V segment lost 5 bases and the J segment 5 bases; nucleotides outside the gene matches: 3. CDR3 length: 13 amino acids. As DNA, the CDR3 is TGTGCCAGCAGCCGTGGACAGGGGGAGACCCAGTACTTC. Translated, it gives CASSRGQGETQYF. Variable domain in full (rest from reference TRBV7-9 and TRBJ2-5): DTGVSQNPRHKITKRGQNVTFRCDPISEHNRLYWYRQTLGQGPEFLTYFQNEAQLEKSRLLSDRFSAERPKGSFSTLEIQRTEQGDSAMYLCASSRGQGETQYFGPGTRLLVL.

This clonotype was seen more than once but under ten times. The gene calls are TRBV29-1 and TRBJ2-3; 8 bases are a match to TRBD1. The CDR3 is 15 residues long. Germline trimming cut 0 bases from V and 4 bases from J; bases unmatched to any gene: 6. CDR1 SQVTM and CDR2 ANQGSEA come from the germline V gene. The CDR3 coding sequence is TGCAGCGTTGAAGAAGGCAGGGGGCGCCCAGATACGCAGTATTTT. Its translation is CSVEEGRGRPDTQYF.

This clonotype was counted many times. The genes are TRBV4-2 and TRBJ1-4; possible D gene TRBD1, 5 bases. Trimming removed 1 base from V and 0 bases from J, with 12 bases in between. The length of the CDR3 is 17 residues. Germline V CDR1 and CDR2: LGHNA, YNFKEQ. This chain's CDR3 is CASSQASPGATNEKLFF. The CDR3 bases are TGTGCCAGCAGCCAAGCCTCACCGGGGGCAACTAATGAAAAACTGTTTTTT.